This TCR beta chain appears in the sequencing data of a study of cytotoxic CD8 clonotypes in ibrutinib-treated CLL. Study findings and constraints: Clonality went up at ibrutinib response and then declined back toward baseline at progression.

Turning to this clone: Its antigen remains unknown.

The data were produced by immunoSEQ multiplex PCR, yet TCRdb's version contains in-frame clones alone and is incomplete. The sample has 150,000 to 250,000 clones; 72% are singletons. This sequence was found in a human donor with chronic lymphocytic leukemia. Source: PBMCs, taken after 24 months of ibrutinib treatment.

CDR3 nucleotides: TGTGCCAGCAGCCCACCACGGTCGGAGGGGGAGACCCAGTACTTC. This sequence encodes CASSPPRSEGETQYF. V and J are TRBV7-9 and TRBJ2-5, with a possible D match to TRBD2 (6 bases). Germline CDR1 SEHNR, CDR2 FQNEAQ (reference sequence). V was cut by 5 bases and J by 5 bases, with 18 bases left in between. This CDR3 contains 15 residues.